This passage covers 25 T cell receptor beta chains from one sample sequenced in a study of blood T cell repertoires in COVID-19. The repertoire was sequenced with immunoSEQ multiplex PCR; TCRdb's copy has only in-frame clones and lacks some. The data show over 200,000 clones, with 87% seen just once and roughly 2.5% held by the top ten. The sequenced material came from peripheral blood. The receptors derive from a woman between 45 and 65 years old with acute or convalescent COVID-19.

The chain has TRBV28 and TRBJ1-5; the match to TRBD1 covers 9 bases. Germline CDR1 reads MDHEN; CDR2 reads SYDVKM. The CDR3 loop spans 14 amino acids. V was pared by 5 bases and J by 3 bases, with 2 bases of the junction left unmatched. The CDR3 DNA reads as TGTGCCAGCAGTCGGGACAGGGTCAATCAGCCCCAGCATTTT. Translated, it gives CASSRDRVNQPQHF.

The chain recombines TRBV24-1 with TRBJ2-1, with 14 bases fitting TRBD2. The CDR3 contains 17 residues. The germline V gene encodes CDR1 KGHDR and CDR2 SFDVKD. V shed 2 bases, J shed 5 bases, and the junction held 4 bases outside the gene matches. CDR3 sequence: CATSDSGLAGGDNEQFF. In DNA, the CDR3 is TGTGCCACCAGTGATTCTGGACTAGCGGGAGGTGACAATGAGCAGTTCTTC.

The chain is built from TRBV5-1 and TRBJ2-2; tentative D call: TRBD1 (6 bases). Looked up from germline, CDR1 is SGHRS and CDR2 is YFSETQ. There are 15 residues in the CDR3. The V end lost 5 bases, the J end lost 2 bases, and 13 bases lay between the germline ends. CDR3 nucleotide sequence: TGCGCCAGCAGTCCAGACAGGACCAACACCGGGGAGCTGTTTTTT. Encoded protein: CASSPDRTNTGELFF. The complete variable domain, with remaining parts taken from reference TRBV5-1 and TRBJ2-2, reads KAGVTQTPRYLIKTRGQQVTLSCSPISGHRSVSWYQQTPGQGLQFLFEYFSETQRNKGNFPGRFSGRQFSNSRSEMNVSTLELGDSALYLCASSPDRTNTGELFFGEGSRLTVL.

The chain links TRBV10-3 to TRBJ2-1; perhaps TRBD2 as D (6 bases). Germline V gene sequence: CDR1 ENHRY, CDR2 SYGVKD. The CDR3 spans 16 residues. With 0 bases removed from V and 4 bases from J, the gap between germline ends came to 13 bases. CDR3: CAISESRQGGYNEQFF. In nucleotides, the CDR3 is TGTGCCATCAGTGAGTCGCGGCAGGGAGGTTACAATGAGCAGTTCTTC.

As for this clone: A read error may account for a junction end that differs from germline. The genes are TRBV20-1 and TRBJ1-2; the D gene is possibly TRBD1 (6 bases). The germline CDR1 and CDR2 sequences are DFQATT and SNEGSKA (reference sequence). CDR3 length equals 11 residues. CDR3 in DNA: TGCAGCGGTGAAACCGGGACACCAGACCGCTTC. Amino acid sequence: CSGETGTPDRF.

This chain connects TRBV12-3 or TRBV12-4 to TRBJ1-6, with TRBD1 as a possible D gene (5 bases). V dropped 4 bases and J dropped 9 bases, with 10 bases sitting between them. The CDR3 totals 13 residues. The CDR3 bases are TGTGCCAGCAGTTCAGACAGATCTTCACCCCTCCACTTT. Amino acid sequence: CASSSDRSSPLHF.

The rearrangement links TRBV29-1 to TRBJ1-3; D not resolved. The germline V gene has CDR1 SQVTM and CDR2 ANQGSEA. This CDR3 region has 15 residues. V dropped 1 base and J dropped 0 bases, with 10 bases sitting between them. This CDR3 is CSVEVDFVSGNTIYF. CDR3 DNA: TGCAGCGTTGAAGTGGACTTCGTCTCTGGAAACACCATATATTTT.

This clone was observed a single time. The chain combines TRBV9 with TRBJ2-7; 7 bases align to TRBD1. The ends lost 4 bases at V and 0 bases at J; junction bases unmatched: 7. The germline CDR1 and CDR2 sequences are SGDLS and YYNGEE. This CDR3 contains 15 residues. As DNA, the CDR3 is TGTGCCAGCAGCCCTCGGACAGGATCCTCCTACGAGCAGTACTTC. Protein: CASSPRTGSSYEQYF.

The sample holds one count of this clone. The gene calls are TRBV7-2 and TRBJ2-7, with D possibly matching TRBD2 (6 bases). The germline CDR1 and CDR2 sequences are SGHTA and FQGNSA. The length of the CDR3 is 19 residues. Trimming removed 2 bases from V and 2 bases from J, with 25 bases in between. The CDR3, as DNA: TGTGCCAGCAGCTTAAGGCAATCTGGGCCCGGGGAGGCCGCCTACGAGCAGTACTTC. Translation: CASSLRQSGPGEAAYEQYF.

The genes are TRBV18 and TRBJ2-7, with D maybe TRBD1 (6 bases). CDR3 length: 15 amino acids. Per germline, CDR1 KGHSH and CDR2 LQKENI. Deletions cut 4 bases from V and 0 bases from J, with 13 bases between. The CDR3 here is CASSLSGQSSYEQYF. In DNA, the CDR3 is TGTGCCAGCTCACTTTCCGGACAGAGCTCCTACGAGCAGTACTTC. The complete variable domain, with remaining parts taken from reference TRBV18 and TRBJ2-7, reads NAGVMQNPRHLVRRRGQEARLRCSPMKGHSHVYWYRQLPEEGLKFMVYLQKENIIDESGMPKERFSAEFPKEGPSILRIQQVVRGDSAAYFCASSLSGQSSYEQYFGPGTRLTVT.

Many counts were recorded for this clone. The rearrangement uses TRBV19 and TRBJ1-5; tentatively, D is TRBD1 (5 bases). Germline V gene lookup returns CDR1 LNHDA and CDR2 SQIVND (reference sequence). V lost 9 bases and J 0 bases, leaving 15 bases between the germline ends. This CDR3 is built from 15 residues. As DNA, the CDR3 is TGTGCCAGCCTCGCCAGGGTAAATAGCAATCAGCCCCAGCATTTT. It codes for CASLARVNSNQPQHF.

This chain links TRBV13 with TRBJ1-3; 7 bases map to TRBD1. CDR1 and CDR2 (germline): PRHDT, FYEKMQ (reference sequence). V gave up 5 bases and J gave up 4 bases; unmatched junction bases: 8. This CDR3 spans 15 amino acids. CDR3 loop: CASSPTKGAGNTIYF. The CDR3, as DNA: TGTGCCAGCAGCCCTACGAAGGGGGCGGGAAACACCATATATTTT.

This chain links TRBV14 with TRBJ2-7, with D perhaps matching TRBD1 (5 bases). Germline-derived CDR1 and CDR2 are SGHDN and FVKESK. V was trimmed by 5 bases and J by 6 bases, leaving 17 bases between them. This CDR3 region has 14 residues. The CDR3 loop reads CASSEWQGRTEQYF. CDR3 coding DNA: TGTGCCAGCAGCGAATGGCAGGGTAGGACCGAGCAGTACTTC.

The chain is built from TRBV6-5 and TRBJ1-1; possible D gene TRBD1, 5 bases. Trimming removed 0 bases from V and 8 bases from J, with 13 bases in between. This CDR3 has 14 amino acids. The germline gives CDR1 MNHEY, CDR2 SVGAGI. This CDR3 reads CASSYSPGGLEAFF. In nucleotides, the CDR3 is TGTGCCAGCAGTTACTCCCCTGGGGGGTTGGAAGCTTTCTTT.

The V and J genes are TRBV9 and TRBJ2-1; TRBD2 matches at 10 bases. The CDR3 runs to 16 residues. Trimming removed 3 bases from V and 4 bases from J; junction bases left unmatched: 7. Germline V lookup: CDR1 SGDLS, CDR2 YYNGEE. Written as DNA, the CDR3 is TGTGCCAGCAGCGCTCGACTAGCGGGTTATTACAATGAGCAGTTCTTC. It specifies CASSARLAGYYNEQFF. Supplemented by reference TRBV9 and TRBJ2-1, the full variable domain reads DSGVTQTPKHLITATGQRVTLRCSPRSGDLSVYWYQQSLDQGLQFLIQYYNGEERAKGNILERFSAQQFPDLHSELNLSSLELGDSALYFCASSARLAGYYNEQFFGPGTRLTVL.

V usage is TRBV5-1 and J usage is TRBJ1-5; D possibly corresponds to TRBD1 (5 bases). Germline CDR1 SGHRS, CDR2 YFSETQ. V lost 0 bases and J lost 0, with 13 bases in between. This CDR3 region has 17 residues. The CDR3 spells CASSLAKGKDSNQPQHF. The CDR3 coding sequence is TGCGCCAGCAGCTTGGCGAAGGGGAAGGATAGCAATCAGCCCCAGCATTTT.

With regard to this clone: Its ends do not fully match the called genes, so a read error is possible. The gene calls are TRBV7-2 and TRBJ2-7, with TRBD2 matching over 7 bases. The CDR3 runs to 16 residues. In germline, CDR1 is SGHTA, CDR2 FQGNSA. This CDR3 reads CASSLDGYRRESVIHF. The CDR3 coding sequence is TGTGCCAGCAGCTTAGACGGTTATCGGCGGGAGTCCGTGATTCACTTC.

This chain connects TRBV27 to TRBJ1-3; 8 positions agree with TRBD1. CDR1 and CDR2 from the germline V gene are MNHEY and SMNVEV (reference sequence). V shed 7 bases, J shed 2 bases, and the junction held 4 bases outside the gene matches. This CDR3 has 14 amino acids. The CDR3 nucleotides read TGTGCCAGCAAGGACAGGGTCGCTGGAAACACCATATATTTT. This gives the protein CASKDRVAGNTIYF.

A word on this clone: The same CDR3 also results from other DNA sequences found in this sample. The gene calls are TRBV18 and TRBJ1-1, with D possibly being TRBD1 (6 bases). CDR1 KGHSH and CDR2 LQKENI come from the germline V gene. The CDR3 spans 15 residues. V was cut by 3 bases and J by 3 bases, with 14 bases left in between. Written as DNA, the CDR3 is TGTGCCAGCTCACCCACGACAGGCTTCGACACTGAAGCTTTCTTT. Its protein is CASSPTTGFDTEAFF.

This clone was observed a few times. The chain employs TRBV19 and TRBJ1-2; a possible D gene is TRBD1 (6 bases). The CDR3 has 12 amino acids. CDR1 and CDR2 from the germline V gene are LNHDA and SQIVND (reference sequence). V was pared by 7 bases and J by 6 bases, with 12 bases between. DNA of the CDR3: TGTGCCAGTAAGCACAGGGTCCATGGCTACACCTTC. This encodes CASKHRVHGYTF.

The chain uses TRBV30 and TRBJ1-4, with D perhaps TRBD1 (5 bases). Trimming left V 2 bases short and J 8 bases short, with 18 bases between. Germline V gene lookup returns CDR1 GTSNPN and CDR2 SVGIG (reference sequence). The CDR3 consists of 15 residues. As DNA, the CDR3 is TGTGCCTGGAGTACCAAAGGAGGGGTGGAAGAAAAACTGTTTTTT. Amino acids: CAWSTKGGVEEKLFF.

The CDR3 sequence is CATSGLQLEQYF. The CDR3 region has the DNA TGTGCCACCAGTGGGTTGCAACTAGAGCAGTACTTC. The rearrangement links TRBV24-1 to TRBJ2-7; D remains ambiguous. With 5 bases removed from V and 7 bases from J, the gap between germline ends came to 11 bases. Germline loops: CDR1 KGHDR, CDR2 SFDVKD. The CDR3 length is 12 residues.

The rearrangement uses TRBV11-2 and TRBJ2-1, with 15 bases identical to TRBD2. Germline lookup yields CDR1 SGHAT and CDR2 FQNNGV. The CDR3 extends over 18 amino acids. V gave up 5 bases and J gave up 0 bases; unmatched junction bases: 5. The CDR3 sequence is CASSPGTSGRSSYNEQFF. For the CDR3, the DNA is TGTGCCAGCAGCCCGGGGACTAGCGGGAGGAGCTCCTACAATGAGCAGTTCTTC.

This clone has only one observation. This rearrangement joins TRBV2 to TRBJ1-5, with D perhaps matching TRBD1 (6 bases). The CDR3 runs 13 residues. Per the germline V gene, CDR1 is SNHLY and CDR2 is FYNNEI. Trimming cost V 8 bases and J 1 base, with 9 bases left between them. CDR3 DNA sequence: TGTGCCAGCCACCAGGGGAGCAATCAGCCCCAGCATTTT. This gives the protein CASHQGSNQPQHF.

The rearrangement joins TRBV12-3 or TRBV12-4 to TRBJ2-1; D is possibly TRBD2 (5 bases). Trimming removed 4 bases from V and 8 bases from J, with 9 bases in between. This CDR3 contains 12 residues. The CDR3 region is CASSSGKDEQFF. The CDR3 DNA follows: TGTGCCAGCAGTTCGGGGAAGGATGAGCAGTTCTTC.